Below, one T cell receptor (beta chain) is given with its context. The count of this clone is one. There is no known antigen for this receptor. Per-nucleotide qualities are absent, and no much larger clonotype sits a single base away. The collaborating institutions used their own protocols to collect whole blood in K2EDTA tubes. For TCRbeta analysis, collaborators shipped samples in one of three forms: frozen whole blood, isolated PBMCs, or DNA extracted from either of those sample types. This sample was taken from a study of blood T cell repertoires in COVID-19 (dated by TCRdb to about 2020). Study-wide context: Samples from collaborators originated in the United States, Italy and Spain and spanned both the acute and convalescent phases of COVID-19. The material from the prospective study consisted of cDNA or gDNA derived from T cells, B-cell-depleted T cells, or PBMCs. Deeply sampled blood TCRbeta repertoires from subjects exposed to, actively infected with, or recovered from COVID-19 were included in the dataset. The repertoires were released in a freely available public database intended as a resource for research on the immune response to SARS-CoV-2. Samples came from the ongoing ImmuneRACE study (first 160 participants) plus 1,254 subjects from 6 global collaborators. A de-identified subject ID, COVID-19 status, age in years and sex were almost always included in the sample metadata. Where HLA class I and class II types were available, the types were taken from metadata supplied by the sample provider, not from assay-based typing.

The immunoSEQ Assay, a bias-controlled multiplex PCR, was used to amplify TCRbeta CDR3 regions from genomic DNA. The paper's processing steps were these. Within the assay, amplification of reference gene primers was used to estimate how many nucleated cells each sample contained. Sequence reads were collapsed and filtered to measure the absolute abundance of every unique TCRbeta CDR3 rearrangement. For each sample, productive Simpson clonality was calculated by taking the square root of Simpson's diversity index across productive rearrangements. TCRdb carries this immuneACCESS record with in-frame sequences only. Its versions omit some clonotypes, under half of them owing to an unresolved V gene in the studies checked, with the rest unexplained. Clone size and V and J calls were adopted from that table, with D and trimming inferred from the DNA. Here the sample has 35,000 to 40,000 clones; about four fifths occur a single time. The ten biggest clones cover 14% of the sample.

Results and caveats for the whole study, not just this receptor: The quantity of clinical and demographic metadata differed by source and by participant and was supplied without curation.

The TCR sequence derives from a man aged 45-65 years with active or convalescent COVID-19. The sequenced sample was peripheral blood.

CDR3 loop: CASSLARGGTDTQYF. DNA sequence: TGTGCCAGCAGCTTAGCGCGGGGTGGCACAGATACGCAGTATTTT. The sequence is built from TRBV7-2 and TRBJ2-3; a tentative D match to TRBD2 spans 6 bases. CDR1 and CDR2 were assigned from the germline V gene as SGHTA and FQGNSA. The CDR3 covers 15 residues, taking in both the cysteine and the phenylalanine. CDR3 DNA only is kept here, 45 bases in frame from base 1. V gives up 0 bases and J gives up 1 base, and the segment between their germline ends measures 8 bases.